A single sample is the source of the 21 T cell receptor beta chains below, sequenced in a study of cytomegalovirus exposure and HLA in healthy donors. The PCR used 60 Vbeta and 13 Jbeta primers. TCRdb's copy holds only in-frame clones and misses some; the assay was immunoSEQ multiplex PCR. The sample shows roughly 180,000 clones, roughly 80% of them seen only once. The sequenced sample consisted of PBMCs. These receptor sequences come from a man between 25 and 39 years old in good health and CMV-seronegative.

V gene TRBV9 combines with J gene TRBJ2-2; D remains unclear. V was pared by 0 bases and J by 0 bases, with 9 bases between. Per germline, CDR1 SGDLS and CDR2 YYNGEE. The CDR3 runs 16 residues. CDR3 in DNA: TGTGCCAGCAGCGTAGCTTTCAGGACGAACACCGGGGAGCTGTTTTTT. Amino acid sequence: CASSVAFRTNTGELFF. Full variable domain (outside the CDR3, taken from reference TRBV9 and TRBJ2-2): DSGVTQTPKHLITATGQRVTLRCSPRSGDLSVYWYQQSLDQGLQFLIQYYNGEERAKGNILERFSAQQFPDLHSELNLSSLELGDSALYFCASSVAFRTNTGELFFGEGSRLTVL.

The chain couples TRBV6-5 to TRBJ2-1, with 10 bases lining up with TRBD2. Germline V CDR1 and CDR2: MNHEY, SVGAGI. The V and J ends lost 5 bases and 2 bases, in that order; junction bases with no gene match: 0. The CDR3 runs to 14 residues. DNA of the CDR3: TGTGCCAGCAGTCTAGCGGGAGCCTACAATGAGCAGTTCTTC. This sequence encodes CASSLAGAYNEQFF.

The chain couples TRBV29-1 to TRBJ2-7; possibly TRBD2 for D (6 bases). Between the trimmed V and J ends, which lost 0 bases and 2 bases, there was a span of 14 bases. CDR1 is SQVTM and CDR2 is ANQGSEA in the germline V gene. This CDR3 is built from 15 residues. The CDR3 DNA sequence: TGCAGCGTTGAAGAGGAGGGGAGGATCCCCTACGAGCAGTACTTC. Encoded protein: CSVEEEGRIPYEQYF.

In DNA, the CDR3 is TGTGCCAGCAGCATCGGACACATCAAGGATGAGACCCAGTACTTC. Its protein is CASSIGHIKDETQYF. This chain uses TRBV21-1 with TRBJ2-5; TRBD1 is the table's D call and was not checked against the DNA. TRBV21-1 is assigned pseudogene status. The CDR3 covers 15 residues.

CDR3 in DNA: TGTGCCAGCAGCGACCGGGACAGCGTGTTGGGCTACACCTTC. As protein: CASSDRDSVLGYTF. The chain couples TRBV9 to TRBJ1-2; 7 nucleotides line up with TRBD1. The germline V gene encodes CDR1 SGDLS and CDR2 YYNGEE. The V and J ends lost 3 bases and 8 bases, in that order; junction bases with no gene match: 10. This CDR3 comprises 14 residues.

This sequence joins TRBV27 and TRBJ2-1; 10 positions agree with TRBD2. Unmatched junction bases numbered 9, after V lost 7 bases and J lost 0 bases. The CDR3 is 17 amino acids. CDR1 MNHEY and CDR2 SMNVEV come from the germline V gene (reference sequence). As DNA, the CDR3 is TGTGCCAGCACCACTCGGGCTAGCGGGAGCTCCTACAATGAGCAGTTCTTC. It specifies CASTTRASGSSYNEQFF.

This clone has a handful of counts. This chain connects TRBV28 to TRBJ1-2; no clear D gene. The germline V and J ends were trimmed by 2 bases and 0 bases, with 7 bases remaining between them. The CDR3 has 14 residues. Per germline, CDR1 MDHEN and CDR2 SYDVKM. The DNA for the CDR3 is TGTGCCAGCAGTTTACACAGCTCTAACTATGGCTACACCTTC. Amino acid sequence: CASSLHSSNYGYTF.

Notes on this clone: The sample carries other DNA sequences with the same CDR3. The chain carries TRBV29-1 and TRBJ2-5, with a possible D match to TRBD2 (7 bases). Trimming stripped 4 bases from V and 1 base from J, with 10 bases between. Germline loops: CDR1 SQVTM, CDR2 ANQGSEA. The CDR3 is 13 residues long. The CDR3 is CSVGRGRQETQYF. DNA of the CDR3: TGCAGCGTTGGGCGGGGGCGCCAAGAGACCCAGTACTTC.

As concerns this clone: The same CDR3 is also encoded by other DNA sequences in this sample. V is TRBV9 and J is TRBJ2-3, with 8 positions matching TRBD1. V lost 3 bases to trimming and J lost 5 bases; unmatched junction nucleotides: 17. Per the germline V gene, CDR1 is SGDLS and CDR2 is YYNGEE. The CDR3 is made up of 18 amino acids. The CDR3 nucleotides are TGTGCCAGCAGCGCCAGTGGGCGGTACAGGGGGATAGGAGATACGCAGTATTTT. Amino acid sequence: CASSASGRYRGIGDTQYF.

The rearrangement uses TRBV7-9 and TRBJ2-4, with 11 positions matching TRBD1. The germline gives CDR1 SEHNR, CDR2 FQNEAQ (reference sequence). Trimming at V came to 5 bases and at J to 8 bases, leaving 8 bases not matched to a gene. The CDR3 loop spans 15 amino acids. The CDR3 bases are TGTGCCAGCAGCCGGGACAGGGGGACGCAGGACATTCAGTACTTC. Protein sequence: CASSRDRGTQDIQYF. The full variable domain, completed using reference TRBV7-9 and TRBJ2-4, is DTGVSQNPRHKITKRGQNVTFRCDPISEHNRLYWYRQTLGQGPEFLTYFQNEAQLEKSRLLSDRFSAERPKGSFSTLEIQRTEQGDSAMYLCASSRDRGTQDIQYFGAGTRLSVL.

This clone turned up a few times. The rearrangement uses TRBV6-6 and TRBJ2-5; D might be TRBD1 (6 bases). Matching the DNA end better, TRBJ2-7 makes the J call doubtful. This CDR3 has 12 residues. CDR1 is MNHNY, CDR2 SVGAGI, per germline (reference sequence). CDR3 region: CASSQGSDEQYF. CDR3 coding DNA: TGTGCCAGCAGTCAGGGGAGCGACGAGCAGTACTTC.

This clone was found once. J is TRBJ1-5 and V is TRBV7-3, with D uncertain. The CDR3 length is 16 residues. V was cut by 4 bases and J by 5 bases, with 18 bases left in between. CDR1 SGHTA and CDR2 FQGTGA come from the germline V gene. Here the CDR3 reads CASSWEGNSLDQPQHF. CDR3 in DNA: TGTGCCAGCAGCTGGGAGGGCAACTCTTTAGATCAGCCCCAGCATTTT.

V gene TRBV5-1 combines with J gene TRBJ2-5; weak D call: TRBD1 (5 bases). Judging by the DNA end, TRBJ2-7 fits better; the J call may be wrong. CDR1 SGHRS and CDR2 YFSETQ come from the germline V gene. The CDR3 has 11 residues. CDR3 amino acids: CASSGAYEQYF. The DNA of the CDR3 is TGCGCCAGCAGTGGGGCTTACGAGCAGTACTTC.

CDR3 DNA: TGTGCCAGCTCACCACAGGGGCAGGGTAGCTCACCCCTCCACTTT. Its protein is CASSPQGQGSSPLHF. The chain couples TRBV18 to TRBJ1-6; D may be TRBD1 (5 bases). V lost 1 base and J 10 bases, leaving 14 bases between the germline ends. Germline CDR1 is KGHSH and CDR2 is LQKENI. This CDR3 has 15 amino acids. The variable domain in full, completed from reference TRBV18 and TRBJ1-6, reads NAGVMQNPRHLVRRRGQEARLRCSPMKGHSHVYWYRQLPEEGLKFMVYLQKENIIDESGMPKERFSAEFPKEGPSILRIQQVVRGDSAAYFCASSPQGQGSSPLHFGNGTRLTVT.

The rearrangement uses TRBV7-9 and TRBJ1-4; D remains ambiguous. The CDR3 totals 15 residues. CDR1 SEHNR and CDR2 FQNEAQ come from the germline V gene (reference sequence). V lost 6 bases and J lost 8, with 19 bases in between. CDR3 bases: TGTGCCAGCAGACCGGTGCAAGGGAGGGAAGAAAAACTGTTTTTT. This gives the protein CASRPVQGREEKLFF.

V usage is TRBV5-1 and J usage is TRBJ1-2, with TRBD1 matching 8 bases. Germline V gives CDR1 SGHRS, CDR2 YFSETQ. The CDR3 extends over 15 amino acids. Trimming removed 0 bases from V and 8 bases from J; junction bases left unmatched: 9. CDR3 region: CASSLDGQGFLGYTF. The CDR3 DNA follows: TGCGCCAGCAGCTTGGATGGACAGGGTTTTTTGGGCTACACCTTC.

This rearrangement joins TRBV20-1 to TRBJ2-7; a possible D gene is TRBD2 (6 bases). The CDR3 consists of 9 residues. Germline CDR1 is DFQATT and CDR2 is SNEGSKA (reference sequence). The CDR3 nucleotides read TGCGCCAGCCGGGAGGAGCAGTACTTC. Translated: CASREEQYF.

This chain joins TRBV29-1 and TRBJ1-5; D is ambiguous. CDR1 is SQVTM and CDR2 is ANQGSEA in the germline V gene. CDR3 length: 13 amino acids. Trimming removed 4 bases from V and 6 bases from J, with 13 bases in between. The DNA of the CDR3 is TGCAGCGTTGCGGCGGGGTGGGGTCAGCCCCAGCATTTT. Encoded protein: CSVAAGWGQPQHF.

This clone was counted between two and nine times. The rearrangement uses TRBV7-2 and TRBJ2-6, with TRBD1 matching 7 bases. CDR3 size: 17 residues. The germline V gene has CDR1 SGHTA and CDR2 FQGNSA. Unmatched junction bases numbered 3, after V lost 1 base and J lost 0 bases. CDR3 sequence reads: CASSLGGQFSGANVLTF. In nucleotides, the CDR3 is TGTGCCAGCAGCTTAGGGGGACAGTTCTCTGGGGCCAACGTCCTGACTTTC.

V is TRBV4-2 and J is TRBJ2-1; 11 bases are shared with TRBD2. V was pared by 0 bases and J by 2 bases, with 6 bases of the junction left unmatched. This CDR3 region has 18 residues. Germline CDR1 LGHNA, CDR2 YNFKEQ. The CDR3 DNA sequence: TGTGCCAGCAGCCAAGATTACGCTAGCGGGGGGACCTACAATGAGCAGTTCTTC. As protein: CASSQDYASGGTYNEQFF.

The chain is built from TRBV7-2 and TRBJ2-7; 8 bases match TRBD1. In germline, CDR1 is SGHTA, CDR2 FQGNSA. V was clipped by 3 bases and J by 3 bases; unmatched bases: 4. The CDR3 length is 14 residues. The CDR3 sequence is CASSLGQEYYEQYF. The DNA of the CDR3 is TGTGCCAGCAGCTTGGGACAGGAATACTACGAGCAGTACTTC.